Below are 8 T cell receptor beta chains sequenced from a single sample in a study of T-cell reconstitution after alpha-beta-depleted transplantation in children. Preparing the TCRbeta library involved the use of unique molecular identifiers. TCRdb reprocessed the PCR reads with MiXCR, giving one entry per CDR3 protein. The sample consists of approximately 510,000 distinct CDR3 sequences, around 20% of them appearing once. The specimen was PBMCs from the stem cell graft donor, collected from the stem cell graft. All receptors come from a human donor who donated a stem cell graft to a child with acute lymphoblastic leukemia.

The chain recombines TRBV5-5 with TRBJ2-1; D ambiguous. CDR1 is SGHKS, CDR2 YYEKEE, per germline (reference sequence). This CDR3 comprises 13 residues. V lost 2 bases and J 5 bases, leaving 8 bases between the germline ends. CDR3 sequence: CASSFEQHNEQFF. CDR3 in DNA: TGTGCCAGCAGCTTCGAACAGCACAATGAGCAGTTCTTC.

The chain uses TRBV5-1 and TRBJ2-2; D not resolved. Trimming pared 1 base from V and 2 bases from J, leaving 6 bases between. Germline lookup yields CDR1 SGHRS and CDR2 YFSETQ. This CDR3 is 14 amino acids long. DNA for the CDR3: TGCGCCAGCAGCTTGAAGCCAAACACCGGGGAGCTGTTTTTT. Translated: CASSLKPNTGELFF.

In its sample, this clonotype was seen a few times. The gene calls are TRBV29-1 and TRBJ1-2; 8 bases are shared with TRBD1. After removal of 8 bases from V and 5 bases from J, the junction contained 10 bases not matched to a gene. Looked up from germline, CDR1 is SQVTM and CDR2 is ANQGSEA. This CDR3 has 13 residues. The CDR3 DNA reads as TGCAGCTCTGACTCGGACAGGGAGTATGGCTACACCTTC. This translates into CSSDSDREYGYTF.

This clonotype was found a few times. The V and J genes are TRBV5-1 and TRBJ1-1; D is possibly TRBD1 (5 bases). Germline V lookup: CDR1 SGHRS, CDR2 YFSETQ. The CDR3 is 15 amino acids. V shed 7 bases and J shed 8 bases, with 24 bases lying between them. CDR3 region: CASDRDAGLRGEAFF. In nucleotides, the CDR3 is TGCGCCAGCGATCGAGACGCTGGGCTCCGGGGCGAAGCTTTCTTT.

This clonotype showed up just a few times. This chain joins TRBV6-1 and TRBJ1-5; D gene unclear. The germline V and J ends were trimmed by 11 bases and 3 bases, with 17 bases remaining between them. Germline loops: CDR1 MNHNS, CDR2 SASEGT. The CDR3 is 14 residues long. DNA of the CDR3: TGTGCCGTGCCCGGGCCCTTCACCAATCAGCCCCAGCATTTT. It is translated as CAVPGPFTNQPQHF.

This clonotype was seen ten or more times. The chain recombines TRBV5-1 with TRBJ2-3; 9 nucleotides match TRBD1. Germline trimming cut 0 bases from V and 1 base from J; bases unmatched to any gene: 0. Germline loops: CDR1 SGHRS, CDR2 YFSETQ. This CDR3 is 15 amino acids long. CDR3: CASSLDRGRTDTQYF. The CDR3 DNA sequence: TGCGCCAGCAGCTTGGACAGGGGGCGCACAGATACGCAGTATTTT.

The chain couples TRBV11-2 to TRBJ2-3; 13 bases map to TRBD2. Germline CDR1 is SGHAT and CDR2 is FQNNGV. The V segment lost 5 bases and the J segment 4 bases; nucleotides outside the gene matches: 21. This CDR3 region has 21 residues. The CDR3 coding sequence is TGTGCCAGCAGCCCTTTACCGGGACTAGCGGGAACAGTGTTATCATCAGATACGCAGTATTTT. Residues: CASSPLPGLAGTVLSSDTQYF.

In this sample, this clonotype turned up a few times. The chain carries TRBV5-8 and TRBJ1-5; D gene ambiguous. The CDR3 extends over 17 amino acids. Germline V gives CDR1 SGHTS, CDR2 YDEGEE. Trimming left V 1 base short and J 6 bases short, with 20 bases between. The CDR3 DNA reads TGTGCCAGCAGCTTGAGCACTAATTCGGGATCCGGTCAGCCCCAGCATTTT. It specifies CASSLSTNSGSGQPQHF.